Listed below are T cell receptor beta chains from one sample, sequenced in a study of identical twins. Each CDR3 protein is one row after TCRdb ran MiXCR on the 5' RACE reads. The repertoire holds roughly 490,000 distinct CDR3 sequences, with 14% as singletons. These data were likewise used in another study, on yellow fever vaccine responses in identical twins.

The sample consisted of CD4+ T cells sorted from blood. The receptors shown here come from a young woman in good health. CDR3s include the opening cysteine and the closing phenylalanine or tryptophan. The D gene is left open where the match is weak.

J gene | D gene | V gene | CDR3 protein
TRBJ2-1 | . | TRBV20-1 | CSARSVTALYNEQFF
TRBJ2-3 | TRBD1 | TRBV4-3 | CASSPGTGGPLDTQYF
TRBJ1-4 | . | TRBV27 | CASRREGRLEEKLFF
TRBJ2-7 | . | TRBV20-1 | CSARDSRGYEQYF
TRBJ2-7 | . | TRBV5-1 | CASSVADLGEQYF
TRBJ1-1 | TRBD1 | TRBV18 | CASSLQGAEDEAFF
TRBJ2-1 | TRBD2 | TRBV7-9 | CASSLALAGVPGEQFF
TRBJ2-7 | TRBD2 | TRBV19 | CPSMGLAGASYEQYF
TRBJ2-2 | . | TRBV28 | CATAQTADTGELFF
TRBJ2-2 | . | TRBV2 | CASSEPGGPTGELFF
TRBJ1-6 | TRBD1 | TRBV2 | CASSTGGSYNSPLHF
TRBJ2-3 | . | TRBV27 | CASSFGYGGRSDTQYF
TRBJ2-7 | . | TRBV5-1 | CASSLGPAYEQYF
TRBJ2-3 | . | TRBV24-1 | CATSEGRGWLDTQYF
TRBJ2-4 | . | TRBV28 | CASSFSGTLAKNIQYF
TRBJ1-1 | . | TRBV6-2/TRBV6-3 | CASSYRSFPGTEAFF
TRBJ2-1 | . | TRBV20-1 | CSARDAEFKFF
TRBJ1-3 | . | TRBV12-3/TRBV12-4 | CASSLSVRPSGNTIYF
TRBJ2-3 | . | TRBV24-1 | CATSDLRGNTDTQYF
TRBJ2-7 | . | TRBV15 | CATSRDLGQGPYEQYF
TRBJ2-7 | TRBD1 | TRBV19 | CASSIPGQFYEQYF
TRBJ1-5 | . | TRBV6-5 | CASSYSGGAGGDQPQHF
TRBJ2-2 | . | TRBV15 | CATSRDRGFGELFF
TRBJ2-1 | TRBD2 | TRBV20-1 | CSAPALAGDYNEQFF
TRBJ1-4 | . | TRBV12-3/TRBV12-4 | CASSLREEKLFF
TRBJ2-2 | . | TRBV5-1 | CASSLALSVGELFF
TRBJ1-5 | . | TRBV12-3/TRBV12-4 | CASSITGTDQPQHF
TRBJ2-3 | TRBD1 | TRBV29-1 | CSVENPLQGPTDTQYF
TRBJ2-1 | . | TRBV9 | CASSVGTLRNEQFF
TRBJ2-5 | TRBD2 | TRBV9 | CASSSRRAGGKETQYF
TRBJ2-1 | TRBD1 | TRBV12-3/TRBV12-4 | CASSLGGQGSEQFF
TRBJ2-5 | TRBD2 | TRBV9 | CASSVGASGGLQETQYF
TRBJ2-7 | . | TRBV15 | CATSRPGRSYEQYF
TRBJ1-5 | . | TRBV20-1 | CSASRANQPQHF
TRBJ1-1 | . | TRBV6-1 | CASSEVDGATEAFF
TRBJ1-2 | . | TRBV28 | CASSLVTGRYGYTF
TRBJ2-4 | . | TRBV20-1 | CSARAGNIQYF
TRBJ2-7 | . | TRBV5-1 | CASSLPEAYEQYF